The clone carrying this TCR beta chain has at least ten counts. No antigen is known for it. Patients aged 18 to 65 had newly diagnosed hyperthyroidism of under 2 months' duration. Diagnoses used clinical symptoms, serum thyroxine and TRAb, thyroid ultrasound and orbital computed tomography. These data are taken from a study of T cells in Graves' hyperthyroidism and ophthalmopathy. TCR beta CDR3 regions were amplified from RNA. Carried out on the TCR CDR3, a first-round RT-PCR used the HTBI primer set. TCRdb re-derived calls from the multiplex PCR reads in MiXCR, one entry per CDR3 protein. The top ten clones hold 15% to 17% of a sample with approximately 640,000 distinct CDR3 sequences, around 15% of them seen once. Germline assignment: CDR1 SGHTA and CDR2 FQGNSA. CDR3 length: 15 residues. V was cut by 1 base and J by 5 bases, with 14 bases left in between. Regarding the study as a whole: Expanded thyroid clonotypes (above 0.001) were mostly also found in blood. From stable hyperthyroidism, ophthalmopathy was set apart by a 13 V-J model.

The origin of this receptor is a man aged 45-65 years with Graves' hyperthyroidism. The chain carries TRBV7-2 and TRBJ2-5; D perhaps matches TRBD1 (5 bases). Sequencing input: blood. CDR3 sequence: CASSLDSRVGETQYF. CDR3 DNA sequence: TGTGCCAGCAGCTTAGACAGCAGGGTGGGGGAGACCCAGTACTTC.